This T cell receptor (beta chain) derives from a study of CD8 T cells in Susac syndrome. The study sequenced TCR beta in blood CD8+ and CD4+ T cells. Negative isolation yielded CD8+ and CD4+ T cells; FACS enriched TEMRA cells. Whole-study results and caveats: As acknowledged by the study, its TCR sequencing and HLA analysis included a relatively small number of individuals.

It was with random hexamers that 0.5 to 1 ug RNA was reverse transcribed. MiXCR, run by TCRdb on the immunoSEQ multiplex PCR reads, gives a single entry per CDR3 protein. The table lists about 84,000 distinct CDR3 sequences, 80% to 95% of them singletons. This CDR3 comprises 12 residues. V shed 5 bases, J shed 6 bases, and the junction held 1 base outside the gene matches. A word on this clonotype: Its antigen is as yet unknown.

The rearrangement links TRBV12-3 or TRBV12-4 to TRBJ1-2; 9 bases fit TRBD1. The sequence derives from a human donor in good health. The sequenced sample was CD8+ T cells from PBMCs. The CDR3, as DNA: TGTGCCAGCAGTAGGACAGGGGATGGCTACACCTTC. Residues: CASSRTGDGYTF.